This T cell receptor beta chain was sequenced for a study of cytomegalovirus exposure and HLA in healthy donors. Profiled with immunoSEQ multiplex PCR; TCRdb holds only in-frame clones, not every one. Of approximately 190,000 clones in the sample, about 80% were seen once. V dropped 3 bases and J dropped 4; count of bases not matched to a gene: 6. Germline V gene sequence: CDR1 MNHEY, CDR2 SMNVEV (reference sequence). This CDR3 spans 15 amino acids. Sequenced material: PBMCs. The chain couples TRBV27 to TRBJ2-5; 9 bases line up with TRBD2. This sequence was found in a man aged 18 to 29 in good health and CMV-seropositive. The CDR3 DNA reads as TGTGCCAGCAGTTTGATAGCGGGAGTGGGAGAGACCCAGTACTTC. It codes for CASSLIAGVGETQYF.